The 5 T cell receptor beta chains below were found in one sample sequenced in a study of brain T cells in children with intractable seizures. Clones were sequenced by immunoSEQ multiplex PCR, and TCRdb holds only the in-frame ones, with some missing. The sample records under 400,000 clones, about 93% being singletons. Described time point: blood from clinic visit 5 months post-surgery; TSC patient then seizure free. Sequenced here: peripheral blood, sampled about 5 months after surgery. The receptor source for this set is a boy under two years old with tuberous sclerosis and intractable seizures.

The chain combines TRBV5-1 with TRBJ2-3, with TRBD1 matching 8 bases. With 4 bases clipped from V and 4 bases from J, the junction kept 14 bases outside the gene matches. The CDR3 contains 17 residues. Germline CDR1 SGHRS, CDR2 YFSETQ. The CDR3 sequence: CASSPRKGQGIADTQYF. In nucleotides, the CDR3 is TGCGCCAGCAGCCCGCGAAAAGGACAGGGAATCGCAGATACGCAGTATTTT. Full variable domain (missing parts from reference TRBV5-1 and TRBJ2-3): KAGVTQTPRYLIKTRGQQVTLSCSPISGHRSVSWYQQTPGQGLQFLFEYFSETQRNKGNFPGRFSGRQFSNSRSEMNVSTLELGDSALYLCASSPRKGQGIADTQYFGPGTRLTVL.

This clone was detected only once. The chain recombines TRBV5-6 with TRBJ2-1; 10 bases are a match to TRBD2. Germline CDR1 reads SGHDT; CDR2 reads YYEEEE. The CDR3 length is 16 residues. Losses at the gene ends were 0 bases for V and 4 bases for J; bases not matched to a gene: 4. The CDR3 sequence: CASSLVSGGAYNEQFF. For the CDR3, the DNA is TGTGCCAGCAGCTTGGTCAGCGGGGGGGCTTACAATGAGCAGTTCTTC.

V gene TRBV2 combines with J gene TRBJ2-5; the D gene could be TRBD1 or TRBD2 (5 bases each). The CDR3 sequence is 19 residues long. Trimming left V 1 base short and J 1 base short, with 22 bases between. Germline CDR1 reads SNHLY; CDR2 reads FYNNEI. The CDR3 loop reads CASSEVTDARGLFQETQYF. CDR3 coding DNA: TGTGCCAGCAGTGAAGTGACAGACGCACGCGGACTTTTCCAAGAGACCCAGTACTTC. The entire variable domain, with the rest obtained from reference TRBV2 and TRBJ2-5, is as follows: EPEVTQTPSHQVTQMGQEVILRCVPISNHLYFYWYRQILGQKVEFLVSFYNNEISEKSEIFDDQFSVERPDGSNFTLKIRSTKLEDSAMYFCASSEVTDARGLFQETQYFGPGTRLLVL.

The DNA for the CDR3 is TGTGCCAGCAGCCAAGAATGGGGGGAGACCCAGTACTTC. This sequence encodes CASSQEWGETQYF. The chain links TRBV3-1 (or the pseudogene TRBV3-2) to TRBJ2-5; TRBD1 or TRBD2 may be the D gene (5 bases each). The ends were cut back, 0 bases at V and 5 bases at J, with 7 bases in the middle. The CDR3 consists of 13 residues. CDR1 is LGHDT and CDR2 is YNNKEL in the germline V gene (reference sequence).

This clone was detected only a few times. The rearrangement links TRBV4-2 to TRBJ1-6; D not certain. Trimming took off 1 base at V and 0 bases at J, with 10 bases between the two ends. Germline CDR1 is LGHNA and CDR2 is YNFKEQ. The CDR3 runs to 17 residues. This CDR3 reads CASSQGTDSSYNSPLHF. As DNA, the CDR3 is TGTGCCAGCAGCCAAGGGACCGATAGCTCCTATAATTCACCCCTCCACTTT.